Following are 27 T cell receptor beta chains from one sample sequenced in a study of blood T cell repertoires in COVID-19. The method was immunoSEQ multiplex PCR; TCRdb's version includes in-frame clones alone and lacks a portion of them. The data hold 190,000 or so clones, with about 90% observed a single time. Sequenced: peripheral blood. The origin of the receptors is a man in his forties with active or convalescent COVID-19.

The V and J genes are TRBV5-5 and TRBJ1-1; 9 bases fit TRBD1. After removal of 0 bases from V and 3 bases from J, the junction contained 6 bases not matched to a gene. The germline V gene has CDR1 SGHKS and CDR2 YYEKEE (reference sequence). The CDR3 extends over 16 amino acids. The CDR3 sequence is CASSLDRGRRDTEAFF. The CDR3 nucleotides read TGTGCCAGCAGCTTGGACAGGGGGCGGAGAGACACTGAAGCTTTCTTT.

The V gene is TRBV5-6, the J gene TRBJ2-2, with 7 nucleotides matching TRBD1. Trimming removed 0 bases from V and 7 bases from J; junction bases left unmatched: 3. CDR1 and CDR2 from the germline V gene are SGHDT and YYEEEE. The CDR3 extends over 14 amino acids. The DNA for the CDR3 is TGTGCCAGCAGCTTGGCCAGGGGGATCGGGGAGCTGTTTTTT. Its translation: CASSLARGIGELFF.

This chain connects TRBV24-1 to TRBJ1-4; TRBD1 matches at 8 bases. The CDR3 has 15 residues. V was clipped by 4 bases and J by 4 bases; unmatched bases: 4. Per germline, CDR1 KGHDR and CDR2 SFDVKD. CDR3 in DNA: TGTGCCACCAGTGACTCACAGGGGGTTAATGAAAAACTGTTTTTT. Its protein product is CATSDSQGVNEKLFF.

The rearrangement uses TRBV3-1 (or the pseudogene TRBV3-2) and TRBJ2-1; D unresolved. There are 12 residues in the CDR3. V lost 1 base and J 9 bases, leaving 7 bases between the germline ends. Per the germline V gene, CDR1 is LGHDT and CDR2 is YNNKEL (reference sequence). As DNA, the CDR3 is TGTGCCAGCAGCCAAGTCTCCGGTGAGCAGTTCTTC. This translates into CASSQVSGEQFF.

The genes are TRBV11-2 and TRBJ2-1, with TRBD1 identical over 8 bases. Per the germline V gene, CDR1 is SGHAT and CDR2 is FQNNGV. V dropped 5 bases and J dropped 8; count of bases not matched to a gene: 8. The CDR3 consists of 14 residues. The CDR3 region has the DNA TGTGCCAGCAGCCTACAGACAGGGGCCCATGAGCAGTTCTTC. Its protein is CASSLQTGAHEQFF. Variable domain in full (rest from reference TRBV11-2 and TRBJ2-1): EAGVAQSPRYKIIEKRQSVAFWCNPISGHATLYWYQQILGQGPKLLIQFQNNGVVDDSQLPKDRFSAERLKGVDSTLKIQPAKLEDSAVYLCASSLQTGAHEQFFGPGTRLTVL.

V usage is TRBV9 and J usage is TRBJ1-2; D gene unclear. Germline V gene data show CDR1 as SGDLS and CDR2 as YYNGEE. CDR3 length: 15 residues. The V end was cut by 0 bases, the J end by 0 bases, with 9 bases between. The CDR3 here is CASSVDPETNYGYTF. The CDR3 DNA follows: TGTGCCAGCAGCGTAGACCCGGAGACTAACTATGGCTACACCTTC.

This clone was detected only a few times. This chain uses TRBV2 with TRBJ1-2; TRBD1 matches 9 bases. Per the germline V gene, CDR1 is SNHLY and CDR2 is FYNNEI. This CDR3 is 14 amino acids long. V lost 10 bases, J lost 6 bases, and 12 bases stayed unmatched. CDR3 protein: CATSTRDRVHGYTF. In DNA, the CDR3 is TGTGCCACCTCGACCCGGGACAGGGTCCATGGCTACACCTTC. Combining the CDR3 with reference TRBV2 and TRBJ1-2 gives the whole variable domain EPEVTQTPSHQVTQMGQEVILRCVPISNHLYFYWYRQILGQKVEFLVSFYNNEISEKSEIFDDQFSVERPDGSNFTLKIRSTKLEDSAMYFCATSTRDRVHGYTFGSGTRLTVV.

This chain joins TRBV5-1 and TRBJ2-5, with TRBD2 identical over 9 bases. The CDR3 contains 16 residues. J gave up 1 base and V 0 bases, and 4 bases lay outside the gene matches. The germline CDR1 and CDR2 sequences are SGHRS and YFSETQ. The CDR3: CASSLALAGVQETQYF. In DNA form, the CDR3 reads TGCGCCAGCAGCTTGGCATTAGCGGGGGTCCAAGAGACCCAGTACTTC.

CDR3 region: CASSSGAGEQFF. CDR3 nucleotide sequence: TGCGCCAGCAGCTCAGGAGCGGGAGAGCAGTTCTTC. This chain uses TRBV5-1 with TRBJ2-1, with TRBD2 matching 7 bases. The length of the CDR3 is 12 residues. The V and J ends lost 3 bases and 10 bases, in that order; junction bases with no gene match: 4. Germline CDR1 reads SGHRS; CDR2 reads YFSETQ. Full variable domain (missing parts from reference TRBV5-1 and TRBJ2-1): KAGVTQTPRYLIKTRGQQVTLSCSPISGHRSVSWYQQTPGQGLQFLFEYFSETQRNKGNFPGRFSGRQFSNSRSEMNVSTLELGDSALYLCASSSGAGEQFFGPGTRLTVL.

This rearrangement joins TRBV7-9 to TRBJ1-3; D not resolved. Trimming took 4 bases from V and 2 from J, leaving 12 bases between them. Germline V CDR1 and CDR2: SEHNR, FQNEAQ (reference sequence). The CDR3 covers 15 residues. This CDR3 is CASSWAELPGNTIYF. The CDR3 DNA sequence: TGTGCCAGCAGCTGGGCAGAACTTCCTGGAAACACCATATATTTT.

Written as DNA, the CDR3 is TGTGCCTGGAGTTACAGGGGTACCAATAATTCACCCCTCCACTTT. Protein: CAWSYRGTNNSPLHF. V usage is TRBV30 and J usage is TRBJ1-6; 7 nucleotides match TRBD1. This CDR3 has 15 amino acids. Trimming removed 2 bases from V and 5 bases from J; junction bases left unmatched: 6. Looked up from germline, CDR1 is GTSNPN and CDR2 is SVGIG (reference sequence).

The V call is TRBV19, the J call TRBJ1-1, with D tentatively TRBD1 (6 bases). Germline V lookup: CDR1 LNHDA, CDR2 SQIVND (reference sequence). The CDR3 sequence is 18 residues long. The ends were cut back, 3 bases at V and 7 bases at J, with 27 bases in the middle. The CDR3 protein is CASSILGARSHRTNEAFF. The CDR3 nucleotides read TGTGCCAGTAGTATCCTGGGGGCCAGGAGTCACCGAACAAATGAAGCTTTCTTT.

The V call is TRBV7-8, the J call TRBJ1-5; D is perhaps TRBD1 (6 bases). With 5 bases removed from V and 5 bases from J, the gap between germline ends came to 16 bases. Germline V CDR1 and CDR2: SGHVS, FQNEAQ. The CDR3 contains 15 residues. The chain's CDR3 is CASSRGRGGYQPQHF. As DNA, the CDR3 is TGTGCCAGCAGCCGCGGGCGAGGGGGTTATCAGCCCCAGCATTTT.

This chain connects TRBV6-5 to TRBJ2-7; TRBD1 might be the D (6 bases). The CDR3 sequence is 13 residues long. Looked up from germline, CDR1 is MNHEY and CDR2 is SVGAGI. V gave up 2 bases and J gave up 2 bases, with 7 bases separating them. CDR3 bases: TGTGCCAGCAGTTACAAGGGGGCCTACGAGCAGTACTTC. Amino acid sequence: CASSYKGAYEQYF.

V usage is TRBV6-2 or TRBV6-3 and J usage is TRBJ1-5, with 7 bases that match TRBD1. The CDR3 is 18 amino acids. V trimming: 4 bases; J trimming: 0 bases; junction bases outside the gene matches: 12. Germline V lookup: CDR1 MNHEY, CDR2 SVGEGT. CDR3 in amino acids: CASSSETGRVLSNQPQHF. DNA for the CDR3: TGTGCCAGCAGTTCAGAGACAGGGCGGGTTCTTAGCAATCAGCCCCAGCATTTT.

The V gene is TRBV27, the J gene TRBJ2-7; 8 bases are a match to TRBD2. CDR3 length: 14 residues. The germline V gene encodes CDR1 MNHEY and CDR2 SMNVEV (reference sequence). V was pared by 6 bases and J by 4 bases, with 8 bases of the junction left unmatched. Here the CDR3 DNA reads TGTGCCAGCAGCCTCCGGGGGGGTCAGTACGAGCAGTACTTC. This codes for CASSLRGGQYEQYF.

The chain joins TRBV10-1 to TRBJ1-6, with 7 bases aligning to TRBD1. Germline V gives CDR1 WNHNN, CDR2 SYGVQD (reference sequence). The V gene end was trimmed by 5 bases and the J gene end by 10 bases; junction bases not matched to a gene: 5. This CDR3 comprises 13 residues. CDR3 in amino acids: CASSQTGDSPLHF. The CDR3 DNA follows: TGCGCCAGCAGTCAAACAGGGGACTCACCCCTCCACTTT.

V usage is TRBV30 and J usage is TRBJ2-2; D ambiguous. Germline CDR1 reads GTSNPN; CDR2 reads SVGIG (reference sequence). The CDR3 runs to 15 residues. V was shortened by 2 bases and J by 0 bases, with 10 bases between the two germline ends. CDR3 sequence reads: CAWSRLTPNTGELFF. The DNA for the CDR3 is TGTGCCTGGAGTCGTCTGACTCCGAACACCGGGGAGCTGTTTTTT.

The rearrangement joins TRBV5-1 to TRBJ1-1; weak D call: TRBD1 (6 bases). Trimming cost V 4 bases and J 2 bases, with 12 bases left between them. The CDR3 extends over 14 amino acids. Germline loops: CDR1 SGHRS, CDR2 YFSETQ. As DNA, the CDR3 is TGCGCCAGCAGCGAAAGGACAGTAAACACTGAAGCTTTCTTT. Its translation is CASSERTVNTEAFF.

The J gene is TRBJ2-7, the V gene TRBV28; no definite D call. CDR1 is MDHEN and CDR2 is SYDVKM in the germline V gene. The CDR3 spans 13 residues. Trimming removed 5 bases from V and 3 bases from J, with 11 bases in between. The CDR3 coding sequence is TGTGCCAGCAGTCGCCCCGCAGGCTACGAGCAGTACTTC. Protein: CASSRPAGYEQYF.

The CDR3 spells CASTPGPSVQPQHF. The CDR3 nucleotides read TGTGCCAGTACCCCAGGCCCCTCGGTTCAGCCCCAGCATTTT. The gene calls are TRBV19 and TRBJ1-5; D is unclear. V gave up 7 bases and J gave up 6 bases, with 16 bases separating them. The germline V gene has CDR1 LNHDA and CDR2 SQIVND (reference sequence). This CDR3 is built from 14 residues.

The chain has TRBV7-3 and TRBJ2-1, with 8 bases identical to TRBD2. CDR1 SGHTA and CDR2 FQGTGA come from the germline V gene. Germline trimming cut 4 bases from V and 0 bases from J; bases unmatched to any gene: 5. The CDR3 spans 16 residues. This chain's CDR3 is CASSSKAGVSYNEQFF. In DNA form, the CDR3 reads TGTGCCAGCAGCTCAAAAGCGGGGGTCTCCTACAATGAGCAGTTCTTC.

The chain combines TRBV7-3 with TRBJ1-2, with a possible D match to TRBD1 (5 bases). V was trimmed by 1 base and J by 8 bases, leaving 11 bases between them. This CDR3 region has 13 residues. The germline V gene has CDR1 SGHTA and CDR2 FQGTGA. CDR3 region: CASSLSQGRGYTF. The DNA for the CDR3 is TGTGCCAGCAGCTTAAGTCAGGGTAGGGGCTACACCTTC. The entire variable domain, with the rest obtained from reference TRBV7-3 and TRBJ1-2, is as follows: GAGVSQTPSNKVTEKGKYVELRCDPISGHTALYWYRQSLGQGPEFLIYFQGTGAADDSGLPNDRFFAVRPEGSVSTLKIQRTERGDSAVYLCASSLSQGRGYTFGSGTRLTVV.

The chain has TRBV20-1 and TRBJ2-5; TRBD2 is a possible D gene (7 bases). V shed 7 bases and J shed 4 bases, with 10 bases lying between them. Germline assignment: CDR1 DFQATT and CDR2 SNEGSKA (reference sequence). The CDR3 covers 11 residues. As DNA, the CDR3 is TGCAGTGGAGGGGGGGGAGAGACCCAGTACTTC. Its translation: CSGGGGETQYF.

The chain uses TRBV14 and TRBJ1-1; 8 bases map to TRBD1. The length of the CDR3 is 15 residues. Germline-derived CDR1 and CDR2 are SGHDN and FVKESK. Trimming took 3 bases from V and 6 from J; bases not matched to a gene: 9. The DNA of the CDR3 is TGTGCCAGCAGCCAGCGCACAGGGGGTTTTGCTGAAGCTTTCTTT. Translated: CASSQRTGGFAEAFF.

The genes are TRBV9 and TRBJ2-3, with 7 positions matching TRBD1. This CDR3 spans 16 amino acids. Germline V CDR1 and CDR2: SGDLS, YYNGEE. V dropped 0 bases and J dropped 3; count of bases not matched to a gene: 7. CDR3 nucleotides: TGTGCCAGCAGCGTAGAAGACAGGGTCAGGACAGATACGCAGTATTTT. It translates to CASSVEDRVRTDTQYF.

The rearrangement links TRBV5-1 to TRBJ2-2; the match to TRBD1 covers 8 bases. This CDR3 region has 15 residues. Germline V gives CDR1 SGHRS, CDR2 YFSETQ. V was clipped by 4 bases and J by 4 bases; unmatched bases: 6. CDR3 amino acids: CASSEDTGGTGELFF. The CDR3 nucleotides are TGCGCCAGCAGCGAGGATACAGGGGGCACCGGGGAGCTGTTTTTT.